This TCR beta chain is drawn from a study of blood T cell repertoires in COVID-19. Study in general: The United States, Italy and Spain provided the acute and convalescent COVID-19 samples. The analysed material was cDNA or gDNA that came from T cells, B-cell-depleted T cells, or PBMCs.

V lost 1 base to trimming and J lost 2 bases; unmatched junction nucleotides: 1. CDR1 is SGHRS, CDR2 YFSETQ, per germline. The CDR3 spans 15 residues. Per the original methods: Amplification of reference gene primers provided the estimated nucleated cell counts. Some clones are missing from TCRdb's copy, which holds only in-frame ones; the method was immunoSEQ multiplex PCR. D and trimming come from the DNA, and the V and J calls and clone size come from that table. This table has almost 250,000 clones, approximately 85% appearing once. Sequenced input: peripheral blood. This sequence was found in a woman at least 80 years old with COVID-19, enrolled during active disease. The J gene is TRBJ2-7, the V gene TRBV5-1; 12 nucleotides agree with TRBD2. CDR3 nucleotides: TGCGCCAGCAGCTTGCGGACTAGCGGGGCCTACGAGCAGTACTTC. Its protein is CASSLRTSGAYEQYF.